The 23 T cell receptor beta chains in this list originate from one sample, sequenced in a study of circulating and synovial CD4+ cells in juvenile arthritis. Here immunoSEQ multiplex PCR was the method, and the copy in TCRdb shows in-frame clones only, minus some. The top ten hold roughly 0.7% of the sample, which has about 36,000 clones, roughly 94% seen once. Material: CD4+ T cells from blood. The receptors here all came from a human donor with juvenile idiopathic arthritis.

The V gene is TRBV25-1, the J gene TRBJ2-1, with D maybe TRBD2 (6 bases). V was cut by 6 bases and J by 6 bases, with 12 bases left in between. The CDR3 loop spans 13 amino acids. Germline CDR1 is MGHDK and CDR2 is SYGVNS. The CDR3 loop is CASREGARNEQFF. The DNA for the CDR3 is TGTGCCAGCAGGGAGGGCGCCCGCAATGAGCAGTTCTTC.

The genes are TRBV4-1 and TRBJ2-7; 13 nucleotides align to TRBD2. The CDR3 covers 15 residues. Germline assignment: CDR1 MGHRA and CDR2 YSYEKL. V dropped 6 bases and J dropped 4; count of bases not matched to a gene: 6. CDR3: CASRTLAGGHYEQYF. The CDR3 nucleotides are TGCGCCAGCAGAACACTAGCGGGGGGGCATTACGAGCAGTACTTC.

The chain joins TRBV7-2 to TRBJ1-3, with TRBD1 matching 7 bases. This CDR3 comprises 15 residues. With 5 bases clipped from V and 5 bases from J, the junction kept 9 bases outside the gene matches. In germline, CDR1 is SGHTA, CDR2 FQGNSA. CDR3 bases: TGTGCCAGCAGCACTGACAGGGTAGATCGAAACACCATATATTTT. As protein: CASSTDRVDRNTIYF.

This chain links TRBV5-8 with TRBJ2-3; no reliable D call. The CDR3 length is 11 residues. The germline CDR1 and CDR2 sequences are SGHTS and YDEGEE. Trimming stripped 2 bases from V and 5 bases from J, with 3 bases between. The CDR3 bases are TGTGCCAGCAGCTTTCTAGATACGCAGTATTTT. It is translated as CASSFLDTQYF.

The chain carries TRBV5-1 and TRBJ2-3; D is undetermined. Germline V CDR1 and CDR2: SGHRS, YFSETQ. CDR3 size: 14 residues. The V gene lost 3 bases and the J gene lost 2 bases, with 10 bases spanning the gap. CDR3: CASSSREHTDTQYF. The CDR3, as DNA: TGCGCCAGCAGCTCTAGAGAACACACAGATACGCAGTATTTT.

The V and J genes are TRBV7-9 and TRBJ1-2, with 8 bases identical to TRBD1. The CDR3 is 14 residues long. V was pared by 5 bases and J by 1 base, with 3 bases of the junction left unmatched. Looked up from germline, CDR1 is SEHNR and CDR2 is FQNEAQ (reference sequence). CDR3 sequence: CASSMGQVNYGYTF. CDR3 bases: TGTGCCAGCAGCATGGGACAGGTTAACTATGGCTACACCTTC.

This sequence joins TRBV9 and TRBJ2-3; D is undetermined. CDR3 length equals 16 residues. The germline V gene encodes CDR1 SGDLS and CDR2 YYNGEE. V was cut by 1 base and J by 6 bases, with 18 bases left in between. This CDR3 is CASSVSSGEPPDTQYF. The CDR3 DNA reads as TGTGCCAGCAGCGTAAGCTCGGGTGAACCCCCGGATACGCAGTATTTT.

This chain connects TRBV11-1 to TRBJ1-4; D may be TRBD1 (6 bases). The CDR3 covers 14 residues. Trimming took 5 bases from V and 5 from J, leaving 12 bases between them. Germline V gene lookup returns CDR1 SGHAT and CDR2 FQDESV (reference sequence). The CDR3 reads CASSTGGLNEKLFF. Written as DNA, the CDR3 is TGTGCCAGCAGCACGGGGGGCCTAAATGAAAAACTGTTTTTT.

Here the CDR3 DNA reads TGTGCCAGCAGTGGACCATTAGGGGTTGGCGGGGAGCTGTTTTTT. Its protein is CASSGPLGVGGELFF. V is TRBV25-1 and J is TRBJ2-2; possible D gene TRBD1, 5 bases. Trimming pared 4 bases from V and 7 bases from J, leaving 16 bases between. This CDR3 has 15 amino acids. The germline V gene encodes CDR1 MGHDK and CDR2 SYGVNS.

The chain carries TRBV5-1 and TRBJ2-7, with TRBD1 matching 12 bases. The CDR3 totals 15 residues. Germline CDR1 reads SGHRS; CDR2 reads YFSETQ. Trimming at V came to 0 bases and at J to 6 bases, leaving 4 bases not matched to a gene. This CDR3 is CASSLDGTGGGEQYF. The CDR3 DNA reads TGCGCCAGCAGCTTGGATGGGACAGGGGGCGGCGAGCAGTACTTC. The full variable domain, completed using reference TRBV5-1 and TRBJ2-7, is KAGVTQTPRYLIKTRGQQVTLSCSPISGHRSVSWYQQTPGQGLQFLFEYFSETQRNKGNFPGRFSGRQFSNSRSEMNVSTLELGDSALYLCASSLDGTGGGEQYFGPGTRLTVT.

The chain employs TRBV11-2 and TRBJ2-7; perhaps TRBD1 as D (6 bases). CDR1 is SGHAT, CDR2 FQNNGV, per germline. This CDR3 comprises 14 residues. The germline V and J ends were trimmed by 2 bases and 4 bases, with 12 bases remaining between them. The CDR3 here is CASSLKDRSYEQYF. DNA for the CDR3: TGTGCCAGCAGCTTAAAGGACAGAAGTTACGAGCAGTACTTC.

The chain couples TRBV21-1 to TRBJ1-5; whether TRBD1, the table's D call, matches the DNA was not checked. TRBV21-1 is designated a pseudogene. This CDR3 region has 15 residues. In nucleotides, the CDR3 is TGTGCCAGGCGGGTGGGGACAGGTAAGTATCAGCCCCAGCATTTT. Translating it yields CARRVGTGKYQPQHF.

The rearrangement uses TRBV5-1 and TRBJ1-1; 9 nucleotides align to TRBD1. The CDR3 has 15 amino acids. With V trimmed by 4 bases and J by 1 base, 5 bases remained unmatched. The V gene's germline CDR1 is SGHRS and CDR2 YFSETQ. CDR3 DNA: TGCGCCAGCAGCCCGGGGACAGGGCAGAACACTGAAGCTTTCTTT. It encodes CASSPGTGQNTEAFF.

The chain joins TRBV11-2 to TRBJ2-5; 10 bases line up with TRBD1. V shed 0 bases, J shed 1 base, and the junction held 5 bases outside the gene matches. Germline V gene sequence: CDR1 SGHAT, CDR2 FQNNGV. The CDR3 covers 17 residues. The CDR3 coding sequence is TGTGCCAGCAGCTTAGATAGGGACAGGGGACGCCAAGAGACCCAGTACTTC. This translates into CASSLDRDRGRQETQYF. The complete variable domain, with remaining parts taken from reference TRBV11-2 and TRBJ2-5, reads EAGVAQSPRYKIIEKRQSVAFWCNPISGHATLYWYQQILGQGPKLLIQFQNNGVVDDSQLPKDRFSAERLKGVDSTLKIQPAKLEDSAVYLCASSLDRDRGRQETQYFGPGTRLLVL.

The chain has TRBV7-8 and TRBJ1-1, with TRBD1 matching over 10 bases. With V trimmed by 1 base and J by 3 bases, 8 bases remained unmatched. The CDR3 is 17 amino acids. Germline V lookup: CDR1 SGHVS, CDR2 FQNEAQ. The DNA for the CDR3 is TGTGCCAGCAGCTTAGGGACGGGACAGGGGTTGGACACTGAAGCTTTCTTT. Translation: CASSLGTGQGLDTEAFF.

V and J are TRBV19 and TRBJ1-1; D uncertain. This CDR3 is 14 amino acids long. Germline V gives CDR1 LNHDA, CDR2 SQIVND (reference sequence). The ends were cut back, 2 bases at V and 1 base at J, with 8 bases in the middle. This CDR3 reads CASSIRPGNTEAFF. CDR3 sequence (DNA): TGTGCCAGTAGTATACGCCCAGGGAACACTGAAGCTTTCTTT. The full variable domain, rest sourced from reference TRBV19 and TRBJ1-1, is DGGITQSPKYLFRKEGQNVTLSCEQNLNHDAMYWYRQDPGQGLRLIYYSQIVNDFQKGDIAEGYSVSREKKESFPLTVTSAQKNPTAFYLCASSIRPGNTEAFFGQGTRLTVV.

The chain has TRBV4-3 and TRBJ1-4, with unresolved D. Per the germline V gene, CDR1 is LGHNA and CDR2 is YSLEER. Trimming removed 1 base from V and 6 bases from J, with 6 bases in between. The CDR3 consists of 13 residues. The CDR3 DNA follows: TGCGCCAGCAGCCAAGGGACTTATGAAAAACTGTTTTTT. It is translated as CASSQGTYEKLFF.

The V call is TRBV7-9, the J call TRBJ1-4, with no clear D. From germline, CDR1 is SEHNR and CDR2 FQNEAQ (reference sequence). The CDR3 spans 14 residues. V was pared by 5 bases and J by 8 bases, with 15 bases between. CDR3 amino acids: CASSPQATEEKLFF. As DNA, the CDR3 is TGTGCCAGCAGCCCGCAGGCTACGGAAGAAAAACTGTTTTTT.

V gene TRBV7-3 combines with J gene TRBJ2-2; D is undetermined. Germline-derived CDR1 and CDR2 are SGHTA and FQGTGA. V was pared by 5 bases and J by 7 bases, with 5 bases between. This CDR3 comprises 11 residues. The CDR3 loop reads CASSPGGELFF. In DNA, the CDR3 is TGTGCCAGCAGCCCGGGCGGGGAGCTGTTTTTT.

V usage is TRBV7-2 and J usage is TRBJ2-2, with D hard to call. Germline CDR1 SGHTA, CDR2 FQGNSA. The CDR3 runs 16 residues. V lost 3 bases, J lost 2 bases, and 13 bases lay in between. The chain's CDR3 is CASSFPQERNTGELFF. The CDR3 DNA reads TGTGCCAGCAGCTTTCCCCAGGAACGAAACACCGGGGAGCTGTTTTTT. Full variable domain (outside the CDR3, taken from reference TRBV7-2 and TRBJ2-2): GAGVSQSPSNKVTEKGKDVELRCDPISGHTALYWYRQSLGQGLEFLIYFQGNSAPDKSGLPSDRFSAERTGGSVSTLTIQRTQQEDSAVYLCASSFPQERNTGELFFGEGSRLTVL.

The chain links TRBV2 to TRBJ1-2, with TRBD1 identical over 7 bases. CDR3 size: 12 residues. Germline V CDR1 and CDR2: SNHLY, FYNNEI. Trimming cost V 9 bases and J 6 bases; bases outside gene matches: 7. CDR3 region: CASLPGTDGYTF. The CDR3, as DNA: TGTGCCAGTCTACCCGGGACAGATGGCTACACCTTC.

The gene calls are TRBV18 and TRBJ2-7; 7 bases agree with TRBD1. V dropped 6 bases and J dropped 3; count of bases not matched to a gene: 8. Germline V gene sequence: CDR1 KGHSH, CDR2 LQKENI. This CDR3 has 14 residues. CDR3 sequence reads: CASSPGTVSYEQYF. The CDR3 DNA reads TGTGCCAGCTCCCCCGGGACAGTGAGCTACGAGCAGTACTTC.

Comment on this clone: Other DNA sequences within the sample encode an identical CDR3. The chain couples TRBV4-1 to TRBJ1-6; D gene uncertain. Trimming took 4 bases from V and 5 from J, leaving 15 bases between them. This CDR3 region has 16 residues. Germline loops: CDR1 MGHRA, CDR2 YSYEKL. The CDR3 sequence: CASSPRGGPNNSPLHF. The CDR3 coding sequence is TGCGCCAGCAGCCCCCGTGGAGGGCCAAATAATTCACCCCTCCACTTT.